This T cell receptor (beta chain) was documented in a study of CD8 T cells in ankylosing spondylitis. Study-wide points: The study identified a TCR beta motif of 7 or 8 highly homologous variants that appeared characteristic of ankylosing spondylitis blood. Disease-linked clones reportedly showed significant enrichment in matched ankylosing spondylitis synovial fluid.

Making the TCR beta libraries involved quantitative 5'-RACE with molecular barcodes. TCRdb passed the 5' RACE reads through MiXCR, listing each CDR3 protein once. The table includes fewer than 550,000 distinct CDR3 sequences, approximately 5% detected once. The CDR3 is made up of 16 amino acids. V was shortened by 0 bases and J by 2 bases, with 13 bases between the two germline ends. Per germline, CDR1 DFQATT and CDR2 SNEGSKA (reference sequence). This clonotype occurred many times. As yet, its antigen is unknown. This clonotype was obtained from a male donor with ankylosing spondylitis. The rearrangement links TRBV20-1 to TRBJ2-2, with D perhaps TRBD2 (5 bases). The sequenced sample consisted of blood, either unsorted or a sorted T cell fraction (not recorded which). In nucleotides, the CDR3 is TGCAGTGCTAGAGATACGGGATCCCTAAACACCGGGGAGCTGTTTTTT. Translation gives CSARDTGSLNTGELFF.